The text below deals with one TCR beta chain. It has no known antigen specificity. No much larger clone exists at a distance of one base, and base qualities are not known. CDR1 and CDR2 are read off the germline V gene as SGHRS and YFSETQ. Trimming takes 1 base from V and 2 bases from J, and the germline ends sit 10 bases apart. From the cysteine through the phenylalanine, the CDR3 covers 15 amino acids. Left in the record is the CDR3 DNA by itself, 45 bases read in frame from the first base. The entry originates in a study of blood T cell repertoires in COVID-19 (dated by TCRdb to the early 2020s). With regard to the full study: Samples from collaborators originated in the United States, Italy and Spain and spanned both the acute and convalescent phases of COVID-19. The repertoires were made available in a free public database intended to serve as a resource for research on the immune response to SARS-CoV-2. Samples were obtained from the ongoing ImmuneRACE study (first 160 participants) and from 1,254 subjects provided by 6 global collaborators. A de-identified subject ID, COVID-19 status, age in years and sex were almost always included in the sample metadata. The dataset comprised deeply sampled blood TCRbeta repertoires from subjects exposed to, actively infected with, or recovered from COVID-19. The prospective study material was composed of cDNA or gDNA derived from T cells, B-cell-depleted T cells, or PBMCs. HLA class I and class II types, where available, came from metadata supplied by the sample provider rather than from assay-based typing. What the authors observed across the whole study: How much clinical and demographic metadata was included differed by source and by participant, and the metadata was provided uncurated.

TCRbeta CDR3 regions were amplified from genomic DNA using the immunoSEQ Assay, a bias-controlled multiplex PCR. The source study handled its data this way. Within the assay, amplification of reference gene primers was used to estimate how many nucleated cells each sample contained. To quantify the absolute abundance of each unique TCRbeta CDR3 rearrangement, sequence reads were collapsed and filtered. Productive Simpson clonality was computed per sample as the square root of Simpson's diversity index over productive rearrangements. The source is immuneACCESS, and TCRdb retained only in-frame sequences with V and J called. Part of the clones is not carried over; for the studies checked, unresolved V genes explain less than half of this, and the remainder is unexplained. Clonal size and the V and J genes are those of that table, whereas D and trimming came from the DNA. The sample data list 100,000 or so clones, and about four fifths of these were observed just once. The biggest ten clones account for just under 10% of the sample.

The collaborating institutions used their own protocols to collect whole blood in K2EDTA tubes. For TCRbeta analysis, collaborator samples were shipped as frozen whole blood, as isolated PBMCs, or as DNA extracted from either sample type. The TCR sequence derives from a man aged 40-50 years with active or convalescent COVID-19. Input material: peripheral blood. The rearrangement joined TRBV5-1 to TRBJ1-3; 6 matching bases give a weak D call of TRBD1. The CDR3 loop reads CASSLYSGAGNTIYF. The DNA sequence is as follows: TGCGCCAGCAGCTTGTATTCAGGGGCTGGAAACACCATATATTTT.